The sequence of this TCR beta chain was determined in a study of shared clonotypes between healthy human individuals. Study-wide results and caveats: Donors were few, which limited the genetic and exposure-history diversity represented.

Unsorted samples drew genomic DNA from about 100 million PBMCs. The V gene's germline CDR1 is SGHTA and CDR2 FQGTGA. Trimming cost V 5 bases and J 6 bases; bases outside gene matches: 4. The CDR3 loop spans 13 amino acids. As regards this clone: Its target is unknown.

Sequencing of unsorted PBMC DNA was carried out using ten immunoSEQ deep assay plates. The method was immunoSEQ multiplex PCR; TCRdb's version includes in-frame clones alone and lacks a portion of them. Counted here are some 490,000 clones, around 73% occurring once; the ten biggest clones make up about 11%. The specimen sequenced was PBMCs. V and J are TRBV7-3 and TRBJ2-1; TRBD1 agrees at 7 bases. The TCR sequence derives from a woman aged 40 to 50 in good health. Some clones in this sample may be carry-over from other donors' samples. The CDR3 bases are TGTGCCAGCAGCCCCGGGACAGTCAATGAGCAGTTCTTC. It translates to CASSPGTVNEQFF.